One sample yielded the 7 T cell receptor beta chains listed below, sequenced in a study of cytomegalovirus exposure and HLA in healthy donors. Primers for the PCR totalled 60 Vbeta and 13 Jbeta. Produced via immunoSEQ multiplex PCR; TCRdb's table is partial and in-frame only. The sample lists approximately 130,000 clones, around two thirds occurring once. Material for sequencing was PBMCs. These TCRs come from a woman in her thirties or forties in good health and CMV-seronegative.

This sequence joins TRBV30 and TRBJ1-1; D remains ambiguous. Germline values: CDR1 GTSNPN, CDR2 SVGIG (reference sequence). The CDR3 has 11 residues. V was shortened by 0 bases and J by 12 bases, with 11 bases between the two germline ends. The CDR3 DNA is TGTGCCTGGAGTGTATGGCAGAATACTTTCTTT. Translation: CAWSVWQNTFF.

V is TRBV5-4 and J is TRBJ1-6; the D gene is possibly TRBD1 (6 bases). The germline gives CDR1 SGHNT, CDR2 YYREEE (reference sequence). V shed 5 bases and J shed 1 base, with 10 bases lying between them. The CDR3 spans 15 residues. The CDR3 sequence: CASSLGGSYNSPLHF. CDR3 in DNA: TGTGCCAGCAGTCTAGGGGGATCCTATAATTCACCCCTCCACTTT.

In its sample, this clone was seen a few times. The chain carries TRBV4-1 and TRBJ2-7; no firm D call. This CDR3 is 16 amino acids long. V was trimmed by 6 bases and J by 0 bases, leaving 18 bases between them. Germline V gene data show CDR1 as MGHRA and CDR2 as YSYEKL. The CDR3 DNA reads as TGCGCCAGCAGTGCGGCGTTAGAGAGGAGCTCCTACGAGCAGTACTTC. Translating gives CASSAALERSSYEQYF.

This chain links TRBV5-1 with TRBJ2-1, with D perhaps matching TRBD1 (6 bases). The V end was cut by 4 bases, the J end by 9 bases, with 14 bases between. The germline V gene encodes CDR1 SGHRS and CDR2 YFSETQ. The CDR3 contains 13 residues. The CDR3 DNA follows: TGCGCCAGCAGCGGAACAGGGAAATTTGAGCAGTTCTTC. It encodes CASSGTGKFEQFF.

The V gene is TRBV30, the J gene TRBJ2-5; D might be TRBD1 (5 bases). The CDR3 has 12 amino acids. V was cut by 4 bases and J by 11 bases, with 17 bases left in between. Germline loops: CDR1 GTSNPN, CDR2 SVGIG (reference sequence). The CDR3, as DNA: TGTGCCTGGAAGCCAAATGGGGCTGAGCAGTACTTC. Residues: CAWKPNGAEQYF.

This clone was found once. The rearrangement uses TRBV6-7 and TRBJ2-7; 8 nucleotides line up with TRBD1. TRBV6-7 falls under the ORF class, with uncertain function. The CDR3 is 15 residues long. Trimming cost V 10 bases and J 2 bases; bases outside gene matches: 13. For the CDR3, the DNA is TGTGCCACCGTAGTGGTGGACAGGGAAACCTACGAGCAGTACTTC. This sequence encodes CATVVVDRETYEQYF.

The rearrangement joins TRBV10-3 to TRBJ1-2; tentative D call: TRBD1 (5 bases). Trimming left V 2 bases short and J 2 bases short, with 12 bases between. Per germline, CDR1 ENHRY and CDR2 SYGVKD. CDR3 length equals 15 residues. The CDR3 sequence: CAISERREVNYGYTF. The CDR3, as DNA: TGTGCCATCAGTGAGCGCAGGGAGGTCAACTATGGCTACACCTTC.